This TCR beta chain is from a study of OX40 agonist ivuxolimab in advanced cancers. Remarks on this clone: Its target is not known.

Trimming stripped 6 bases from V and 11 bases from J, with 11 bases between. CDR3 length: 11 residues. Germline loops: CDR1 LGHNT, CDR2 FRNRAP. Points from the study as a whole: Determination of antigen specificity was not performed for the expanded peripheral T cells.

Patients were excluded for autoimmune disease history or systemic immunosuppression. Sequencing was performed with immunoSEQ multiplex PCR; in TCRdb, only in-frame clones are kept and a portion is missing. The sample lists under 45,000 clones, around 73% occurring once. Here the sequenced sample was CD4+ or CD8+ T cells sorted from blood, taken in a trial of the OX40 agonist ivuxolimab. The receptor was isolated from an adult with an advanced solid tumor such as melanoma, head and neck, liver or kidney cancer. The chain has TRBV12-5 and TRBJ1-5; D gene unclear. CDR3 in amino acids: CASGKIVAQHF. The CDR3 region has the DNA TGTGCTAGTGGCAAGATAGTAGCCCAGCATTTT.